These 24 T cell receptor beta chains came from one sample sequenced in a study. TCRdb redid the calling of the reads with MiXCR, one entry per CDR3 protein. The sample lists nearly 4,500 distinct CDR3 sequences, roughly 10% seen once, with about 33% in the top ten. Sequencing was carried out using CD4+ T cells from peripheral blood. Receptors originate from a human donor with rheumatoid arthritis.

This clonotype is judged medium-sized. The chain employs TRBV7-2 and TRBJ2-3, with 11 bases aligning to TRBD2. CDR1 and CDR2 from the germline V gene are SGHTA and FQGNSA. V gave up 6 bases and J gave up 1 base; unmatched junction bases: 6. The CDR3 runs 16 residues. The CDR3 region is CASSRLAGGGTDTQYF. In DNA, the CDR3 is TGTGCCAGCAGTCGCCTAGCGGGAGGAGGCACAGATACGCAGTATTTT.

This clonotype was detected only a few times. The chain links TRBV28 to TRBJ2-1; D perhaps matches TRBD2 (6 bases). Germline values: CDR1 MDHEN, CDR2 SYDVKM. Trimming removed 3 bases from V and 12 bases from J, with 15 bases in between. This CDR3 contains 13 residues. In nucleotides, the CDR3 is TGTGCCAGCAGTTTGGGACTTTTTCGGGGGCAGTTCTTC. Its protein is CASSLGLFRGQFF.

V is TRBV5-1 and J is TRBJ2-5; 7 bases fit TRBD2. In germline, CDR1 is SGHRS, CDR2 YFSETQ. The CDR3 runs to 16 residues. The trim removed 1 base at V and 7 bases at J, leaving 13 bases unmatched. The CDR3 loop reads CASSLQTSRREGTQYF. The DNA for the CDR3 is TGCGCCAGCAGCTTGCAGACTAGCAGGAGAGAAGGGACCCAGTACTTC.

This clonotype qualifies as large. The V and J genes are TRBV11-2 and TRBJ2-4; D uncertain. The CDR3 length is 15 residues. V was trimmed by 5 bases and J by 7 bases, leaving 18 bases between them. The germline V gene has CDR1 SGHAT and CDR2 FQNNGV. The CDR3 bases are TGTGCCAGCAGCCCCTCCCCAGTGGCTGGCAACATTCAGTACTTC. Amino acids: CASSPSPVAGNIQYF.

This clonotype came up a few times. The V and J genes are TRBV11-2 and TRBJ2-7, with 9 bases fitting TRBD2. Germline V gene sequence: CDR1 SGHAT, CDR2 FQNNGV. The V segment lost 0 bases and the J segment 0 bases; nucleotides outside the gene matches: 9. The CDR3 length is 18 residues. The CDR3 loop is CASSLDRQREASSYEQYF. The CDR3 DNA reads as TGTGCCAGCAGCTTAGATCGTCAGCGGGAGGCATCCTCCTACGAGCAGTACTTC.

The table lists this clonotype with many counts. This sequence joins TRBV29-1 and TRBJ1-4, with 9 bases matching TRBD1. Germline values: CDR1 SQVTM, CDR2 ANQGSEA. The junction had 5 bases not matched to a gene; V was cut back by 3 bases and J by 6 bases. This CDR3 spans 14 amino acids. CDR3 sequence reads: CSVDMGQGDEKLFF. CDR3 bases: TGCAGCGTTGACATGGGACAGGGCGATGAAAAACTGTTTTTT.

This clonotype was observed at least ten times. This chain connects TRBV19 to TRBJ1-6, with D possibly matching TRBD1 (5 bases). V was cut by 6 bases and J by 7 bases, with 13 bases left in between. The CDR3 consists of 14 residues. The V gene's germline CDR1 is LNHDA and CDR2 SQIVND (reference sequence). The CDR3 sequence is CASRERDPNSPLHF. CDR3 bases: TGTGCCAGTAGGGAAAGGGACCCAAATTCACCCCTCCACTTT.

This clonotype has a count of ten or more. The chain has TRBV12-3 or TRBV12-4 and TRBJ1-5; D is uncertain. The ends were cut back, 0 bases at V and 2 bases at J, with 11 bases in the middle. The CDR3 has 16 residues. This CDR3 reads CASSLAKTWGNQPQHF. The CDR3 nucleotides are TGTGCCAGCAGTTTAGCCAAGACGTGGGGCAATCAGCCCCAGCATTTT.

This clonotype was observed at least ten times. This chain joins TRBV19 and TRBJ1-2, with D tentatively TRBD1 (6 bases). V dropped 5 bases and J dropped 7 bases, with 11 bases sitting between them. This CDR3 is 12 amino acids long. Germline assignment: CDR1 LNHDA and CDR2 SQIVND (reference sequence). CDR3 loop: CASSSGDAGYTF. In nucleotides, the CDR3 is TGTGCCAGTAGTTCAGGGGACGCTGGCTACACCTTC.

This clonotype was detected a few times. The chain combines TRBV19 with TRBJ2-6; D unclear. CDR3 length: 13 residues. CDR1 and CDR2 (germline): LNHDA, SQIVND (reference sequence). Trimming pared 10 bases from V and 1 base from J, leaving 8 bases between. In nucleotides, the CDR3 is TGTGCCACCCTTAAGTCTGGGGCCAACGTCCTGACTTTC. It yields the protein CATLKSGANVLTF.

This clonotype came up many times. The chain employs TRBV4-1 and TRBJ2-3; 9 nucleotides agree with TRBD2. The CDR3 spans 19 residues. Losses at the gene ends were 2 bases for V and 6 bases for J; bases not matched to a gene: 18. Germline values: CDR1 MGHRA, CDR2 YSYEKL. The DNA for the CDR3 is TGCGCCAGCAGCCAAAGGTCTAGCGGGACCCCGATCCGGCCGGATACGCAGTATTTT. Translating it yields CASSQRSSGTPIRPDTQYF.

This clonotype was counted ten times or more. This chain's CDR3 is CASSPGSRLGEQFF. CDR3 DNA: TGTGCCAGCAGTCCGGGCTCCCGCTTAGGGGAGCAGTTCTTC. The chain has TRBV28 and TRBJ2-1; no firm D call. CDR3 length equals 14 residues. The germline CDR1 and CDR2 sequences are MDHEN and SYDVKM. V was cut by 5 bases and J by 10 bases, with 18 bases left in between.

This clonotype counts as medium-sized. The V and J genes are TRBV5-1 and TRBJ1-2, with D unresolved. Deletions cut 5 bases from V and 4 bases from J, with 18 bases between. Germline V gene sequence: CDR1 SGHRS, CDR2 YFSETQ. The CDR3 loop spans 15 amino acids. The CDR3 spells CASRTAPPSFYGYTF. CDR3 nucleotide sequence: TGCGCCAGCAGAACGGCCCCTCCTTCTTTCTATGGCTACACCTTC.

By share, this clonotype counts as medium-sized (0.01 to 0.1%). The chain joins TRBV6-6 to TRBJ2-5; 9 positions match TRBD1. V dropped 7 bases and J dropped 4; count of bases not matched to a gene: 7. Germline V CDR1 and CDR2: MNHNY, SVGAGI (reference sequence). This CDR3 is built from 14 residues. This CDR3 reads CASTRDRARETQYF. As DNA, the CDR3 is TGTGCCAGCACCAGGGACAGGGCCAGAGAGACCCAGTACTTC.

Judged by abundance, this clonotype is medium-sized (0.01 to 0.1%). V is TRBV19 and J is TRBJ2-3; 7 nucleotides match TRBD2. The CDR3 runs to 15 residues. The ends lost 8 bases at V and 4 bases at J; junction bases unmatched: 12. Germline V gene sequence: CDR1 LNHDA, CDR2 SQIVND (reference sequence). CDR3 bases: TGTGCCAGTCTTAAGGCGGGAGAGGGGTCAGATACGCAGTATTTT. It codes for CASLKAGEGSDTQYF.

By its share, this clonotype is medium-sized. This sequence joins TRBV7-3 and TRBJ2-5; D gene unclear. The V end was cut by 4 bases, the J end by 4 bases, with 16 bases between. The CDR3 runs to 15 residues. Germline V lookup: CDR1 SGHTA, CDR2 FQGTGA. In DNA, the CDR3 is TGTGCCAGCAGCTCGGGTGGTGTGGGCGGAGAGACCCAGTACTTC. Translated: CASSSGGVGGETQYF.

This clonotype ranks as medium-sized. J is TRBJ1-5 and V is TRBV20-1; tentative D call: TRBD1 (6 bases). V dropped 5 bases and J dropped 5 bases, with 19 bases sitting between them. Germline loops: CDR1 DFQATT, CDR2 SNEGSKA (reference sequence). This CDR3 is built from 15 residues. DNA for the CDR3: TGCAGTGCTTCACCACGGGGGACACGGGATCAGCCCCAGCATTTT. It is translated as CSASPRGTRDQPQHF.

Within the sample, this clonotype is medium-sized. This chain links TRBV5-6 with TRBJ1-4, with a tentative D call TRBD1 (5 bases). CDR1 is SGHDT and CDR2 is YYEEEE in the germline V gene. CDR3 length: 15 amino acids. Trimming removed 0 bases from V and 0 bases from J, with 6 bases in between. CDR3 in amino acids: CASSLGGTTNEKLFF. CDR3 DNA sequence: TGTGCCAGCAGCTTGGGGGGGACAACTAATGAAAAACTGTTTTTT.

This clonotype is medium-sized. The chain recombines TRBV18 with TRBJ2-1, with TRBD1 identical over 10 bases. Trimming cost V 6 bases and J 7 bases; bases outside gene matches: 12. The CDR3 contains 16 residues. CDR1 is KGHSH and CDR2 is LQKENI in the germline V gene. CDR3 DNA: TGTGCCAGCTCGCCCATAGGGACAGGGGCCGCAAATGAGCAGTTCTTC. It yields the protein CASSPIGTGAANEQFF.

This clonotype is deemed medium-sized. The genes are TRBV5-4 and TRBJ1-6, with D hard to call. From germline, CDR1 is SGHNT and CDR2 YYREEE (reference sequence). The CDR3 length is 13 residues. The V end lost 2 bases, the J end lost 7 bases, and 7 bases lay between the germline ends. The CDR3 DNA follows: TGTGCCAGCAGCTTAACTGAGAATTCACCCCTCCACTTT. This encodes CASSLTENSPLHF.

In its sample, this clonotype is medium-sized. The chain employs TRBV5-1 and TRBJ2-3; D might be TRBD2 (6 bases). Germline V lookup: CDR1 SGHRS, CDR2 YFSETQ. V lost 6 bases to trimming and J lost 5 bases, with 7 bases between them. The CDR3 totals 11 residues. CDR3 in amino acids: CASNGRDTQYF. CDR3 sequence (DNA): TGCGCCAGCAACGGGAGAGATACGCAGTATTTT.

This clonotype came up many times. The chain uses TRBV20-1 and TRBJ1-1, with D possibly matching TRBD1 (6 bases). The CDR3 length is 16 residues. With 0 bases removed from V and 0 bases from J, the gap between germline ends came to 14 bases. Germline V gene lookup returns CDR1 DFQATT and CDR2 SNEGSKA (reference sequence). The CDR3 nucleotides read TGCAGTGCTAGAGATTCGATCAGGGGAATGAACACTGAAGCTTTCTTT. Protein sequence: CSARDSIRGMNTEAFF.

The chain is built from TRBV19 and TRBJ2-1, with D tentatively TRBD1 or TRBD2 (5 bases each). There are 17 residues in the CDR3. The germline V gene has CDR1 LNHDA and CDR2 SQIVND (reference sequence). The V and J ends lost 3 bases and 9 bases respectively, with 24 bases between them. CDR3 bases: TGTGCCAGTAGTATCCCGGGTTGGCGGGTAGGTCAGGGTGAGCAGTTCTTC. This translates into CASSIPGWRVGQGEQFF.

By sample share, this clonotype is medium-sized. V usage is TRBV29-1 and J usage is TRBJ2-7; 10 nucleotides match TRBD1. V was pared by 7 bases and J by 7 bases, with 7 bases of the junction left unmatched. Germline CDR1 is SQVTM and CDR2 is ANQGSEA. This CDR3 has 12 residues. The chain's CDR3 is CSAGDRGGEQYF. The CDR3 region has the DNA TGCAGCGCTGGGGACAGGGGCGGGGAGCAGTACTTC.